These 11 T cell receptor beta chains were sequenced from one sample in a study of blood T cells in healthy people across ages (dated by TCRdb to between 2014 and 2016). The library was obtained by 5' RACE. Sequencing was performed on an Illumina HiSeq 2500. A second 7 to 11 cycle PCR used a sample-barcoded 5' primer and a J-beta primer mix. TCRdb ran its own pipeline on the public reads, namely fastp trimming at Q25 and MiXCR clone calling, and kept in-frame beta chains. Each CDR3 protein appears once, grouped with its most common genes and DNA. The sample profile shows over a million distinct CDR3 sequences; about 43% of them were found once. The ten largest clones take up 7.9% of the sample. The material sequenced was blood. Receptor source: a woman younger than 35 in good health.

V usage is TRBV27 and J usage is TRBJ2-1, with 7 bases matching TRBD1. This CDR3 contains 13 residues. Trimming at V came to 4 bases and at J to 10 bases, leaving 7 bases not matched to a gene. Germline CDR1 and CDR2: MNHEY and SMNVEV (reference sequence). The CDR3 region has the DNA TGTGCCAGCAGTTCCGACAGGGTCGAGGAGCAGTTCTTC. Amino acid sequence: CASSSDRVEEQFF.

This clonotype was seen only a few times. J is TRBJ2-3 and V is TRBV11-2, with 11 bases matching TRBD2. Germline CDR1 and CDR2: SGHAT and FQNNGV. The J segment lost 3 bases and the V segment lost 2 bases, leaving 7 bases of the junction unmatched. The CDR3 covers 17 residues. CDR3 sequence (DNA): TGTGCCAGCAGCTTATTCGGTACTAGCGGGGGAACAGATACGCAGTATTTT. This translates into CASSLFGTSGGTDTQYF. Based on the CDR3 plus reference TRBV11-2 and TRBJ2-3, the full variable domain is EAGVAQSPRYKIIEKRQSVAFWCNPISGHATLYWYQQILGQGPKLLIQFQNNGVVDDSQLPKDRFSAERLKGVDSTLKIQPAKLEDSAVYLCASSLFGTSGGTDTQYFGPGTRLTVL.

The chain recombines TRBV20-1 with TRBJ1-1; D may be TRBD1 (5 bases). The CDR3 extends over 11 amino acids. Trimming took 3 bases from V and 12 from J, leaving 14 bases between them. Germline V gene sequence: CDR1 DFQATT, CDR2 SNEGSKA (reference sequence). The CDR3 spells CSARWQGIPFF. Written as DNA, the CDR3 is TGCAGTGCTAGGTGGCAGGGTATACCTTTCTTT.

This chain joins TRBV6-5 and TRBJ2-3, with 9 bases that match TRBD1. Germline V gene data show CDR1 as MNHEY and CDR2 as SVGAGI. The junction had 5 bases not matched to a gene; V was cut back by 5 bases and J by 2 bases. The CDR3 is 15 residues long. The CDR3: CASSPGTGFTDTQYF. As DNA, the CDR3 is TGTGCCAGCAGTCCCGGGACAGGGTTCACAGATACGCAGTATTTT.

The chain is built from TRBV5-3 and TRBJ1-5, with D perhaps matching TRBD1 (5 bases). TRBV5-3 is an ORF, and what it does is uncertain. Trimming removed 6 bases at V and 2 bases at J, with 12 bases between. The CDR3 spans 14 residues. In nucleotides, the CDR3 is TGTGCCAGAACCGCAGGGAAGGGCAATCAGCCCCAGCATTTT. Amino acids: CARTAGKGNQPQHF.

The chain joins TRBV20-1 to TRBJ2-5; the D gene is possibly TRBD1 (7 bases). The CDR3 totals 16 residues. V lost 3 bases to trimming and J lost 2 bases, with 19 bases between them. Germline V gene sequence: CDR1 DFQATT, CDR2 SNEGSKA (reference sequence). This CDR3 is CSASGRTGEAQETQYF. DNA for the CDR3: TGCAGTGCTAGTGGCCGAACAGGGGAGGCACAAGAGACCCAGTACTTC.

The chain couples TRBV28 to TRBJ2-1, with 9 bases matching TRBD1. The DNA matches TRBJ2-7 better at its end, which makes the J call doubtful. There are 15 residues in the CDR3. Per the germline V gene, CDR1 is MDHEN and CDR2 is SYDVKM. DNA for the CDR3: TGTGCCAGCAGGCCTAGGGACAGGGATAACAATGAGCAGTACTTC. It codes for CASRPRDRDNNEQYF.

Here the CDR3 DNA reads TGTGCCAGCAGCCGAGCCTCTAGCGGGAACACAGATACGCAGTATTTT. This codes for CASSRASSGNTDTQYF. The chain carries TRBV2 and TRBJ2-3; TRBD2 matches 9 bases. CDR3 size: 16 residues. With 6 bases clipped from V and 2 bases from J, the junction kept 9 bases outside the gene matches. Germline CDR1 SNHLY, CDR2 FYNNEI.

There are a few counts of this clonotype. The chain couples TRBV14 to TRBJ1-4; D is possibly TRBD1 (6 bases). The germline gives CDR1 SGHDN, CDR2 FVKESK. This CDR3 has 15 amino acids. Trimming shortened V by 4 bases and J by 5 bases, and 14 bases separated the two germline ends. DNA of the CDR3: TGTGCCAGCAGCCCCCGCCGGCAGGGGAATGAAAAACTGTTTTTT. It codes for CASSPRRQGNEKLFF. The full variable domain, with the rest looked up from reference TRBV14 and TRBJ1-4, is EAGVTQFPSHSVIEKGQTVTLRCDPISGHDNLYWYRRVMGKEIKFLLHFVKESKQDESGMPNNRFLAERTGGTYSTLKVQPAELEDSGVYFCASSPRRQGNEKLFFGSGTQLSVL.

The chain recombines TRBV12-3 or TRBV12-4 with TRBJ1-6, with D possibly being TRBD1 (6 bases). The CDR3 has 15 amino acids. With 4 bases removed from V and 8 bases from J, the gap between germline ends came to 15 bases. For the CDR3, the DNA is TGTGCCAGCAGTTCCCCCAGGGGTCCCGATTCACCCCTCCACTTT. Translation: CASSSPRGPDSPLHF.

This sequence joins TRBV20-1 and TRBJ2-2; D may be TRBD2 (6 bases). Germline V gives CDR1 DFQATT, CDR2 SNEGSKA (reference sequence). The CDR3 spans 14 residues. Trimming took 6 bases from V and 7 from J, leaving 18 bases between them. The CDR3 DNA is TGCAGTGCAACCAAGGAGGGTAACGACGGGGAGCTGTTTTTT. Protein product: CSATKEGNDGELFF.